Below, 8 T cell receptor beta chains from the same sample are listed, as sequenced in a study of T cells in Graves' hyperthyroidism and ophthalmopathy. The CDR3 regions of TCR beta were amplified from RNA transcripts. A first-round RT-PCR of the TCR CDR3 used the HTBI primer set. Using its own MiXCR run on the multiplex PCR reads, TCRdb lists one record per CDR3 protein. The sample has 600,000 or so distinct CDR3 sequences; over 12% are singletons. The specimen sequenced was blood. These receptor sequences come from a woman aged 18-29 years with Graves' ophthalmopathy.

This chain connects TRBV12-3 or TRBV12-4 to TRBJ1-2; TRBD1 matches at 11 bases. The CDR3 spans 14 residues. The V and J ends lost 5 bases and 4 bases, in that order; junction bases with no gene match: 3. CDR3 in amino acids: CASSRTGGFYGYTF. For the CDR3, the DNA is TGTGCCAGCAGTCGGACAGGGGGCTTCTATGGCTACACCTTC.

The V gene is TRBV5-1, the J gene TRBJ2-7, with 8 positions matching TRBD2. V was pared by 2 bases and J by 2 bases, with 6 bases of the junction left unmatched. CDR3 size: 15 residues. The germline V gene has CDR1 SGHRS and CDR2 YFSETQ. The CDR3 spells CASSFGGGPPYEQYF. The CDR3 nucleotides are TGCGCCAGCAGCTTCGGCGGGGGGCCCCCCTACGAGCAGTACTTC.

The table lists this clonotype with a few counts. V gene TRBV19 combines with J gene TRBJ1-1, with no clear D. Germline V gene sequence: CDR1 LNHDA, CDR2 SQIVND (reference sequence). V dropped 3 bases and J dropped 2 bases, with 10 bases sitting between them. The CDR3 is 14 amino acids. In nucleotides, the CDR3 is TGTGCCAGTAGTATGGTTTCAGGAAACACTGAAGCTTTCTTT. Translation gives CASSMVSGNTEAFF. The entire variable domain, with the rest obtained from reference TRBV19 and TRBJ1-1, is as follows: DGGITQSPKYLFRKEGQNVTLSCEQNLNHDAMYWYRQDPGQGLRLIYYSQIVNDFQKGDIAEGYSVSREKKESFPLTVTSAQKNPTAFYLCASSMVSGNTEAFFGQGTRLTVV.

This clonotype was recorded many times. This sequence joins TRBV29-1 and TRBJ2-3; 7 bases map to TRBD1. The CDR3 consists of 15 residues. V lost 6 bases to trimming and J lost 0 bases; unmatched junction nucleotides: 9. The germline CDR1 and CDR2 sequences are SQVTM and ANQGSEA. CDR3 bases: TGCAGCGTGCACGGACAGGCTATCAGCACAGATACGCAGTATTTT. It specifies CSVHGQAISTDTQYF.

Many counts were recorded for this clonotype. The chain's CDR3 is CASSEGSSGRTDTQYF. In DNA, the CDR3 is TGTGCCAGCAGTGAAGGGTCTAGCGGCCGCACAGATACGCAGTATTTT. The V gene is TRBV6-1, the J gene TRBJ2-3; 7 positions match TRBD2. Trimming removed 1 base from V and 1 base from J; junction bases left unmatched: 5. The CDR3 has 16 residues. Germline V gene data show CDR1 as MNHNS and CDR2 as SASEGT.

The chain combines TRBV3-1 with TRBJ2-5; 11 positions agree with TRBD2. V lost 4 bases, J lost 5 bases, and 9 bases stayed unmatched. Germline-derived CDR1 and CDR2 are LGHDT and YNNKEL (reference sequence). The CDR3 consists of 16 residues. The CDR3: CASSPRLAGGLETQYF. CDR3 DNA sequence: TGTGCCAGCAGCCCCCGTTTAGCGGGAGGGCTTGAGACCCAGTACTTC.

The rearrangement uses TRBV11-3 and TRBJ2-2; D is unresolved. This CDR3 region has 13 residues. V was clipped by 5 bases and J by 8 bases, with 12 bases between them. In germline, CDR1 is SGHNT, CDR2 YENEEA. CDR3 protein: CASSKLIKGELFF. The CDR3 nucleotides are TGTGCCAGCAGCAAATTAATAAAGGGGGAGCTGTTTTTT.

V gene TRBV25-1 combines with J gene TRBJ2-3; 14 bases line up with TRBD2. The CDR3 is made up of 15 amino acids. After removal of 3 bases from V and 4 bases from J, the junction contained 0 bases not matched to a gene. Germline CDR1 MGHDK, CDR2 SYGVNS. The DNA for the CDR3 is TGTGCCAGCAGTGAGGGACTAGCGGGAGCAGATACGCAGTATTTT. Residues: CASSEGLAGADTQYF. Together with reference TRBV25-1 and TRBJ2-3, the CDR3 gives the full variable domain: EADIYQTPRYLVIGTGKKITLECSQTMGHDKMYWYQQDPGMELHLIHYSYGVNSTEKGDLSSESTVSRIRTEHFPLTLESARPSHTSQYLCASSEGLAGADTQYFGPGTRLTVL.